This T cell receptor beta chain was recovered during a study of blood T cell repertoires in COVID-19. As for the study in general: Material from acute and convalescent COVID-19 was sourced from the United States, Italy and Spain. PBMCs, B-cell-depleted T cells, or T cells were the source of the cDNA or gDNA that made up the material.

The CDR3 spans 13 residues. Germline CDR1 reads LNHDA; CDR2 reads SQIVND (reference sequence). Between the trimmed V and J ends, which lost 4 bases and 5 bases, there was a span of 11 bases. In the authors' workflow: Cell counts per sample came from amplifying reference gene primers. Some clones are missing from TCRdb's copy, which holds only in-frame ones; the method was immunoSEQ multiplex PCR. V and J calls plus clone size are reproduced from that table; the DNA served to infer D and trimming. The sample includes some 78,000 clones, over 75% seen only once; the top ten take 10% to 15%. What was sequenced was peripheral blood. This clonotype originated in a man between 65 and 80 years old with active or convalescent COVID-19. This chain connects TRBV19 to TRBJ1-1; D may be TRBD1 (6 bases). The CDR3 sequence: CASSSLRGTEAFF. CDR3 in DNA: TGTGCCAGTAGTAGTCTCAGGGGAACTGAAGCTTTCTTT.